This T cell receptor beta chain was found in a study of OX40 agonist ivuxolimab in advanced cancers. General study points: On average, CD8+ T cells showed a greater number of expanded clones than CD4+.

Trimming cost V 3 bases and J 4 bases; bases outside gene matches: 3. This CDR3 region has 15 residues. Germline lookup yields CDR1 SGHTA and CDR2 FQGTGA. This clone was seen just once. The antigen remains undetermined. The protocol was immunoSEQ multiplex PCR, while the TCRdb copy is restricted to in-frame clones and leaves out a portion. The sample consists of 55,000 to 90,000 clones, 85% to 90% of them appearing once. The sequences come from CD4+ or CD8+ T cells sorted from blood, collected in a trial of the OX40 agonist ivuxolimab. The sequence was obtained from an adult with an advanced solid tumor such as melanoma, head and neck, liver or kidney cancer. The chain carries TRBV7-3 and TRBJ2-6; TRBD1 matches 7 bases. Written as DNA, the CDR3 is TGTGCCAGCAGCTTTAGGGGGCACGGGGCCAACGTCCTGACTTTC. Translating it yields CASSFRGHGANVLTF.